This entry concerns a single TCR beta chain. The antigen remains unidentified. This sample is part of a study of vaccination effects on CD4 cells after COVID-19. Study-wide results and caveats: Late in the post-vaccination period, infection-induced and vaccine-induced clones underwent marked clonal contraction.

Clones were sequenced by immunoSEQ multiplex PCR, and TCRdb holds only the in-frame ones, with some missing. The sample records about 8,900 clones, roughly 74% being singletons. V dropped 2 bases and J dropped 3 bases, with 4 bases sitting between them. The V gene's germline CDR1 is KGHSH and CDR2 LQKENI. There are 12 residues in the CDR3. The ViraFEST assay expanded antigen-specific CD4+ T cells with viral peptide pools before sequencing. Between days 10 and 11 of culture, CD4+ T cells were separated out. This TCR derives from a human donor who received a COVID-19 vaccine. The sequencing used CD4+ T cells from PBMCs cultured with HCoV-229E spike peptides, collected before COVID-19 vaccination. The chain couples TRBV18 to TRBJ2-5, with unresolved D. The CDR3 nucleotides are TGTGCCAGCTCACCAGTAGAAGAGACCCAGTACTTC. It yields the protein CASSPVEETQYF.